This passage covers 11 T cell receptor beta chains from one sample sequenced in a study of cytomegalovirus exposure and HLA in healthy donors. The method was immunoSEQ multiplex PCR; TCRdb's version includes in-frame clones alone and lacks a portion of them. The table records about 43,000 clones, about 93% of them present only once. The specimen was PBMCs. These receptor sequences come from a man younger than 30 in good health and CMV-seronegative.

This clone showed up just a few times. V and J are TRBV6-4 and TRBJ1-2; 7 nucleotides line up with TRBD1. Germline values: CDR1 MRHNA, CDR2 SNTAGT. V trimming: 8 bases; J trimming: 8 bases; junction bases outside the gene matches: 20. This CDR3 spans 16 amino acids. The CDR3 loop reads CASSPDPGGGGGGYTF. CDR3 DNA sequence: TGTGCCAGCTCCCCCGACCCAGGGGGAGGTGGTGGAGGCTACACCTTC.

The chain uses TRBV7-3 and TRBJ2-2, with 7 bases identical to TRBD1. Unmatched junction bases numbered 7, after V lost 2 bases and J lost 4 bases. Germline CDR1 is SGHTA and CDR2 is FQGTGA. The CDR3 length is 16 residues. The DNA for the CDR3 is TGTGCCAGCAGCTTATCCCCTAAGGGGGCCACCGGGGAGCTGTTTTTT. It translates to CASSLSPKGATGELFF.

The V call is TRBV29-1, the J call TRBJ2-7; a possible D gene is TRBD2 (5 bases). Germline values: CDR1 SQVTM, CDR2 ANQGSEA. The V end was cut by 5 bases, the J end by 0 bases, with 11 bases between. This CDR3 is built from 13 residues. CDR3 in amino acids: CSVRGQSSYEQYF. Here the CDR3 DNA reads TGCAGCGTTCGCGGGCAGAGCTCCTACGAGCAGTACTTC.

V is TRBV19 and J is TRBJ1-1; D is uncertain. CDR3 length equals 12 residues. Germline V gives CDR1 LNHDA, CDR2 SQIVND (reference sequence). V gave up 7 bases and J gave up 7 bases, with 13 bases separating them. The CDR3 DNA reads TGTGCCAGTATCGGAGGGTACGGTGAAGCTTTCTTT. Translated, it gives CASIGGYGEAFF.

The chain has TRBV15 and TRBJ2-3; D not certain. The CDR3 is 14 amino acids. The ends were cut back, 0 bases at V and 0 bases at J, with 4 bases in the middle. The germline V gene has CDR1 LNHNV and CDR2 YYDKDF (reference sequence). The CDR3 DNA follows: TGTGCCACCAGCAGAGATCTAAGCACAGATACGCAGTATTTT. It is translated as CATSRDLSTDTQYF.

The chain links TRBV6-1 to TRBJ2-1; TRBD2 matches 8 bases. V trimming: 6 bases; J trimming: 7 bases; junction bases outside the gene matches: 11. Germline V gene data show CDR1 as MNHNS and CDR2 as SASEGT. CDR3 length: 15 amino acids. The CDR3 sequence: CASSPGSGEGNEQFF. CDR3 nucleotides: TGTGCCAGCAGCCCGGGTAGCGGGGAAGGGAATGAGCAGTTCTTC.

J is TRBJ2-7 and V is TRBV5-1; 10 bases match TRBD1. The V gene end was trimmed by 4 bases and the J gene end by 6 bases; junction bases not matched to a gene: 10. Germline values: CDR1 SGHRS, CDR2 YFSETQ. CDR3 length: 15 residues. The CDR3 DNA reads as TGCGCCAGCAGCCGTGCCGGGACAGGGGATCTCGAGCAGTACTTC. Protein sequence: CASSRAGTGDLEQYF.

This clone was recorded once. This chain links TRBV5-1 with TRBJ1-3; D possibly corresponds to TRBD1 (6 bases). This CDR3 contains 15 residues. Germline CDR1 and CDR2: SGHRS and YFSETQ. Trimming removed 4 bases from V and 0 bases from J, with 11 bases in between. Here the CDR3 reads CASSRTVHSGNTIYF. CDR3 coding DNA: TGCGCCAGCAGCCGGACAGTCCACTCTGGAAACACCATATATTTT.

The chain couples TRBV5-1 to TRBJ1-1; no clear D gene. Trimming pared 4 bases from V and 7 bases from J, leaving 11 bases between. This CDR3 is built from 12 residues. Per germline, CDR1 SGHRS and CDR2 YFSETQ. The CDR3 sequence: CASSPAGSEAFF. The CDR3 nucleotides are TGCGCCAGCAGCCCAGCGGGGAGTGAAGCTTTCTTT. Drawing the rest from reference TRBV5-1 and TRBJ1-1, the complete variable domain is KAGVTQTPRYLIKTRGQQVTLSCSPISGHRSVSWYQQTPGQGLQFLFEYFSETQRNKGNFPGRFSGRQFSNSRSEMNVSTLELGDSALYLCASSPAGSEAFFGQGTRLTVV.

The CDR3 DNA reads as TGTGCCAGCAGCTTGAAACGGGGAGGGTCGGAGACCCAGTACTTC. Amino acid sequence: CASSLKRGGSETQYF. The genes are TRBV5-6 and TRBJ2-5; TRBD2 matches at 7 bases. V was pared by 1 base and J by 5 bases, with 8 bases of the junction left unmatched. Germline V gives CDR1 SGHDT, CDR2 YYEEEE. The CDR3 totals 15 residues.

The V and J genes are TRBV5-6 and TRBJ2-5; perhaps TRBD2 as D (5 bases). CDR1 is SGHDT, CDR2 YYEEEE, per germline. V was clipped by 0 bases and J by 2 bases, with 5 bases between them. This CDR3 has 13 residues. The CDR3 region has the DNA TGTGCCAGCAGCTTGGGACTACAAGAGACCCAGTACTTC. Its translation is CASSLGLQETQYF.